This T cell receptor beta chain was observed in a study of blood T cells in healthy people across ages. Study-level information: Template switching captured about one barcoded beta molecule per two T cells. Study-wide results and limits: Age showed a roughly linear inverse relationship with TCR beta diversity per million T cells.

Total RNA, at least 5 micrograms per sample, was extracted from PBMCs. Details on this clonotype: Its antigen is unknown.

Using a J-beta primer mix together with a sample-barcoded 5' primer, a second PCR was run for about 6 to 12 cycles. TCRdb itself ran the 5' RACE reads through MiXCR, one entry per CDR3 protein. The sample lists 550,000 to 750,000 distinct CDR3 sequences, 21% occurring once. V lost 4 bases to trimming and J lost 3 bases; unmatched junction nucleotides: 6. Germline V gives CDR1 SGHDT, CDR2 YYEEEE. This CDR3 contains 15 residues. The source material was blood. The rearrangement links TRBV5-6 to TRBJ2-2, with 7 bases matching TRBD1. This receptor was identified in an older man in good health. CDR3 in amino acids: CASSGTGTDTGELFF. CDR3 sequence (DNA): TGTGCCAGCAGCGGAACCGGGACAGACACCGGGGAGCTGTTTTTT.